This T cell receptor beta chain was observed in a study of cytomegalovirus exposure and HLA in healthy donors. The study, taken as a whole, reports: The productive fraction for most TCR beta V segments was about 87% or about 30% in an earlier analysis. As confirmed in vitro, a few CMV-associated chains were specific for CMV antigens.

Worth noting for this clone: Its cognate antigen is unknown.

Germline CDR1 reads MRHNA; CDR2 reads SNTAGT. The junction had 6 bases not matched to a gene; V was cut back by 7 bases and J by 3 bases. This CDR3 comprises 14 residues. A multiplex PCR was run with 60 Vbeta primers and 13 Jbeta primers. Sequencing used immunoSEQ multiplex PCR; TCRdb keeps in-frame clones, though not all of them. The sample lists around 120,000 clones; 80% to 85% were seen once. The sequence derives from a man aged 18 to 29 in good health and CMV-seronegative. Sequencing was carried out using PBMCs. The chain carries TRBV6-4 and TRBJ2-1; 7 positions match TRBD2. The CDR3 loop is CASNLAGLYNEQFF. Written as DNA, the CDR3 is TGTGCCAGCAATTTAGCGGGCCTCTACAATGAGCAGTTCTTC.